The entry below gives a single T cell receptor beta chain sequence along with its context. The data were taken from a study of CD8+ T cells in alopecia areata. Study overall: The investigators scored severity in treated patients by the percentage of affected scalp area.

Specified treatment: oral pan-JAK inhibitor, 5-10 mg twice daily. Extraction and reverse transcription of RNA yielded cDNA as the sequencing template. Some clones are missing from TCRdb's copy, which holds only in-frame ones; the method was immunoSEQ multiplex PCR. In the table there are about 250,000 clones, 60% of which are singletons. The sequence derives from a human donor with alopecia areata. The sample here was CD4+ T cells sorted from blood, taken at week 52, from a patient treated with tofacitinib.

The CDR3 loop is CAWTPGHPNFLGNTEAFF. CDR3 bases: TGTGCCTGGACTCCGGGACACCCGAACTTCCTCGGAAACACTGAAGCTTTCTTT. The J gene is TRBJ1-1, the V gene TRBV30; D may be TRBD1 (6 bases). Germline assignment: CDR1 GTSNPN and CDR2 SVGIG (reference sequence). Trimming removed 4 bases from V and 2 bases from J, with 26 bases in between. The CDR3 loop spans 18 amino acids. The variable domain in full, completed from reference TRBV30 and TRBJ1-1, reads SQTIHQWPATLVQPVGSPLSLECTVEGTSNPNLYWYRQAAGRGLQLLFYSVGIGQISSEVPQNLSASRPQDRQFILSSKKLLLSDSGFYLCAWTPGHPNFLGNTEAFFGQGTRLTVV.